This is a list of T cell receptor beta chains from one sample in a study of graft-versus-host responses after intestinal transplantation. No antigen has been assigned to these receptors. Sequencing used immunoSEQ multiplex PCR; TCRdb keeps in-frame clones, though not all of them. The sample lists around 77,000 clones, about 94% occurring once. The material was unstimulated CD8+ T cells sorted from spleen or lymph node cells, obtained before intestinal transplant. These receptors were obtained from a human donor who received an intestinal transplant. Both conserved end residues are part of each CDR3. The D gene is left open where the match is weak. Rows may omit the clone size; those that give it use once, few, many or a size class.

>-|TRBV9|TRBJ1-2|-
TGTGCCAGCAGCGACTATGGAGAGGACCTTAACTATGGCTACACCTTC
CASSDYGEDLNYGYTF
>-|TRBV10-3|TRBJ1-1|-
TGTGCCATCATGGACGGGGCCTACACTGAAGCTTTCTTT
CAIMDGAYTEAFF
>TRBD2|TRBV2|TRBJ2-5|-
TGTGCCAGCATCATCCAGGGACTAGCGGGAGGAGACCCATTGGAGACCCAGTACTTC
CASIIQGLAGGDPLETQYF
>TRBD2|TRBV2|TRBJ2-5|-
TGTGCCAGCAGGGCCGGGCTAGCGGGAGGGCCGTACCAAGAGACCCAGTACTTC
CASRAGLAGGPYQETQYF
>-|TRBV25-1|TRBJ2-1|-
TGTGCCAGCAGTGAACTGGCCAATGAGCAGTTCTTC
CASSELANEQFF
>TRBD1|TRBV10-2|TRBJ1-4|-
TGCGCCAGCAGCGGACAGGGGAGGGAAAAACTGTTTTTT
CASSGQGREKLFF
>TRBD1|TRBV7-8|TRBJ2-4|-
TGTGCCAGCAGCTTAGGCAGGGGGTCAGGGGCCAAAAACATTCAGTACTTC
CASSLGRGSGAKNIQYF
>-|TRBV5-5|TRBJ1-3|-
TGTGCCAGCTCTGGGACTCTCACTGGAAACACCATATATTTT
CASSGTLTGNTIYF
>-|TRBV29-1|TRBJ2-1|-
TGCAGCGCACTGACTAGCTCCTACAATGAGCAGTTCTTC
CSALTSSYNEQFF
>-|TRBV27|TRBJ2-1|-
TGTGCCAGCATGACGCACAATGAGCAGTTCTTC
CASMTHNEQFF
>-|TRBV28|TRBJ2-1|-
TGTGCCAGCAGCCCACAAGATTCAGGCTACAATGAGCAGTTCTTC
CASSPQDSGYNEQFF
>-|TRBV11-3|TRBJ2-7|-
TGTGCCAGCAGCCCCGGGGGGCGCGACAGCTCCTACGAGCAGTACTTC
CASSPGGRDSSYEQYF
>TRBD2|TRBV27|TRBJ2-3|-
TGTGCCAGCAGTTTCCGGCTAGCGGGAGATACGCAGTATTTT
CASSFRLAGDTQYF
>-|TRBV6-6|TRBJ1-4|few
TGTGCCAGCAGTCTGACAGCAACTAATGAAAAACTGTTTTTT
CASSLTATNEKLFF
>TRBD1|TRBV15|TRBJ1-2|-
TGTGCCACCAGCACCGCCGGGACAGTATATTTTAGCGACTATGGCTACACCTTC
CATSTAGTVYFSDYGYTF
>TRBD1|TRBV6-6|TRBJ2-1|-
TGTGCCAGCAGTTACTCCCCGGGACAGGGAGACAATGAGCAGTTCTTC
CASSYSPGQGDNEQFF
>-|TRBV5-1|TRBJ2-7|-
TGCGCCAGCAGCTTGTGCGGGGACACCTTC
CASSLCGDTF
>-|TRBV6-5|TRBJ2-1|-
TGTGCCAGCAGCCCGGTTGGCCCCAGGAATGAGCAGTTCTTC
CASSPVGPRNEQFF
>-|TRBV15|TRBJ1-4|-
TGTGCCACCAGACTTGACAGACTTCTTAATGAAAAACTGTTTTTT
CATRLDRLLNEKLFF
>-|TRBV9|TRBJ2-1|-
TGTGCCAGCAGCGTTCCTATTGGGGGGCCTAGGAATGAGCAGTTCTTC
CASSVPIGGPRNEQFF
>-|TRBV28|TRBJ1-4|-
TGTGCCAGCAGTTTATCTGAAGGGATGGGTGAAAAACTGTTTTTT
CASSLSEGMGEKLFF
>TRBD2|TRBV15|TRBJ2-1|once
TGTGCCACCAGCAGATCTAGCGGAGGGAATGAGCAGTTCTTC
CATSRSSGGNEQFF
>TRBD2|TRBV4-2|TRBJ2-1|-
TGTGCCAGCAGCCAAGGACAAGCGGGAGCGGGGTACAATGAGCAGTTCTTC
CASSQGQAGAGYNEQFF
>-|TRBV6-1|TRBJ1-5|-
TGTGCCAGCAATGACGGGTGGCAGCCCCAGCATTTT
CASNDGWQPQHF
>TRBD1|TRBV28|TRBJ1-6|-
TGTGCCAGCAGTTTATCCCGGACAGGGCATTCACCCCTCCACTTT
CASSLSRTGHSPLHF
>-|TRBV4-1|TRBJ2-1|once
TGCGCCAGCAGCCAAGGGGTCCCCAGGACCAACAATGAGCAGTTCTTC
CASSQGVPRTNNEQFF
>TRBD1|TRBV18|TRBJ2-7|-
TGTGCCAGCTCACCATTTTTGGGGACAGGGGGAGCTCTGTACTTC
CASSPFLGTGGALYF
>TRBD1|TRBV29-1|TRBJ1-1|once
TGCAGCGGGACAGGGGGAGGGACTGAAGCTTTCTTT
CSGTGGGTEAFF
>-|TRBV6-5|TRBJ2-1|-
TGTGCCAGCACCACCGACCGGACGAATGAGCAGTTCTTC
CASTTDRTNEQFF
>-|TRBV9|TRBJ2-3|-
TGTGCCAGCAGCGTAGGCGGCAGGGGCGGAGATACGCAGTATTTT
CASSVGGRGGDTQYF
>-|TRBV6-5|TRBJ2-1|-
TGTGCCAGCAGGTCTAAAAAAAATGAGCAGTTCTTC
CASRSKKNEQFF
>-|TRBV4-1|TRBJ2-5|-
TGCGCCAGCAGCCAAGCCAGAGGGAGCCAAGAGACCCAGTACTTC
CASSQARGSQETQYF
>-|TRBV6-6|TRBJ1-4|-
TGTGCCAGCAGTTACTCGGTGGGTCGGGAAAAACTGTTTTTT
CASSYSVGREKLFF
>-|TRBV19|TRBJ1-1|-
TGTGCCAGTAGTATCCGGAAAGAGGTTAGGACTGAAGCTTTCTTT
CASSIRKEVRTEAFF
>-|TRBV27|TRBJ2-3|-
TGTGCCAGCAGTTTAACAGCGGACCGCACAGATACGCAGTATTTT
CASSLTADRTDTQYF
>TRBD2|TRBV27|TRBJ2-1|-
TGTGCCAGCAGTTTGGTAGCGGGAGGGCCCTCCTACAATGAGCAGTTCTTC
CASSLVAGGPSYNEQFF
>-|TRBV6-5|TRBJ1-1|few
TGTGCCAGCAGTTACTCCTCGACAGGTAACACTGAAGCTTTCTTT
CASSYSSTGNTEAFF
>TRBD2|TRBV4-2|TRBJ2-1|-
TGTGCCAGCAGCCAAGAGATGGGTCTAGCGGGAATTGGGAATGAGCAGTTCTTC
CASSQEMGLAGIGNEQFF
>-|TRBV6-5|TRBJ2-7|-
TGTGCCAGCAGTTACGGGACCAGTCGTTACGAGCAGTACTTC
CASSYGTSRYEQYF
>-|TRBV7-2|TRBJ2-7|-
TGTGCCAGCAGCTTATCGGGAGAGTCCTACGAGCAGTACTTC
CASSLSGESYEQYF
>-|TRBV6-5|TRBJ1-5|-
TGTGCCAGCAGTTACTCGTATCAGCCCCAGCATTTT
CASSYSYQPQHF
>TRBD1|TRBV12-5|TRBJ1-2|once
TGTGCTAGTGGTCCGGGACAGGGGGCATATGGCTACACCTTC
CASGPGQGAYGYTF
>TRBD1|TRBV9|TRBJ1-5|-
TGTGCCAGCACCCCCACAGGGGAAGGACAGCCCCAGCATTTT
CASTPTGEGQPQHF
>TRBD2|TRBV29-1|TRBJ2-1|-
TGCAGCGTTGAAGTGGGCCCGGTGAGCGGGAGCTCTTATGAGCAGTTCTTC
CSVEVGPVSGSSYEQFF
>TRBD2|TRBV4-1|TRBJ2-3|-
TGCGCCAGCAGCCAAGATCGGGGACTAGCTGACACAGATACGCAGTATTTT
CASSQDRGLADTDTQYF
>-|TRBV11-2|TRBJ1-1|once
TGTGCCAGCAGCTTAATACACCCCCGCCTTGAAGCTTTCTTT
CASSLIHPRLEAFF
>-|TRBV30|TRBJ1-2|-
TGTGCCTGGAGTGAAGCGGCGGCGGATGGCTACACCTTC
CAWSEAAADGYTF
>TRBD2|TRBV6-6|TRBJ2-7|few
TGTGCCAGCAGTCCCGGACTAGCTGTAAGCTCCTACGAGCAGTACTTC
CASSPGLAVSSYEQYF